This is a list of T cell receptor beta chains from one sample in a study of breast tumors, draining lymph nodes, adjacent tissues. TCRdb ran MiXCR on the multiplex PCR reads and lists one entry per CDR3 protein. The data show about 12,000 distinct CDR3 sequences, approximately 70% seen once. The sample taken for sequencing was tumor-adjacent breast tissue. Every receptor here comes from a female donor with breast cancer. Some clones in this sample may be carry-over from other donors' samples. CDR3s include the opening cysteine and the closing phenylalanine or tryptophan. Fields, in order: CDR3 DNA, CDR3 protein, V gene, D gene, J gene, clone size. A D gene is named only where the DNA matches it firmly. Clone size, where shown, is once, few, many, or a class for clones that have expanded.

CDR3 DNA: TGTGCCAGCAGTGAATATTCGTCCACCTCCCCTCTCTATGGCTACACCTTC
CDR3 protein: CASSEYSSTSPLYGYTF
V gene: TRBV6-5
D gene: .
J gene: TRBJ1-2
clone size: .

CDR3 DNA: TGTGCCAGCAGTTTGAGTGGGGGCGCCGGGGAGCTGTTTTTT
CDR3 protein: CASSLSGGAGELFF
V gene: TRBV12-3/TRBV12-4
D gene: .
J gene: TRBJ2-2
clone size: medium-sized

CDR3 DNA: TGTGCCATCAGTGAGTCTTTGGCAGGCTCTGGAAACACCATATATTTT
CDR3 protein: CAISESLAGSGNTIYF
V gene: TRBV10-3
D gene: .
J gene: TRBJ1-3
clone size: .

CDR3 DNA: TGTGCCAGCAGTTTCTCGAACCTTCGACAGGGGGACGAAGGCTACACCTTC
CDR3 protein: CASSFSNLRQGDEGYTF
V gene: TRBV12-3/TRBV12-4
D gene: TRBD1
J gene: TRBJ1-2
clone size: .

CDR3 DNA: TGCAGCGTTGTGGGGCAGGGGTACGAGCAGTACTTC
CDR3 protein: CSVVGQGYEQYF
V gene: TRBV29-1
D gene: .
J gene: TRBJ2-7
clone size: .

CDR3 DNA: TGTGCCAGCAGTCCCCTGAGGGATTCACCCCTCCACTTT
CDR3 protein: CASSPLRDSPLHF
V gene: TRBV27
D gene: .
J gene: TRBJ1-6
clone size: many

CDR3 DNA: TGTGCCAGCAGCAGACAGGGAGTTTTAGCGGGAGCCTACGAGCAGTACTTC
CDR3 protein: CASSRQGVLAGAYEQYF
V gene: TRBV12-3/TRBV12-4
D gene: TRBD2
J gene: TRBJ2-7
clone size: .

CDR3 DNA: TGTGCCAGCAGTCCCCTGAGGGCTAGCGGGAATTCGGCCGGGGAGCTGTTTTTT
CDR3 protein: CASSPLRASGNSAGELFF
V gene: TRBV25-1
D gene: TRBD2
J gene: TRBJ2-2
clone size: .

CDR3 DNA: TGTGCCAGCGTCGAGCGGGAGTCCTCCGAGCAGTACTTC
CDR3 protein: CASVERESSEQYF
V gene: TRBV28
D gene: TRBD2
J gene: TRBJ2-7
clone size: many

CDR3 DNA: TGTGCCAGCAGCGTAGCTACTGGCGGGAGTTATATAACCACAGATACGCAGTATTTT
CDR3 protein: CASSVATGGSYITTDTQYF
V gene: TRBV9
D gene: TRBD2
J gene: TRBJ2-3
clone size: many

CDR3 DNA: TGCGCCAGCAGCCAAGGACAGGCAGCCTACGAGCAGTACTTC
CDR3 protein: CASSQGQAAYEQYF
V gene: TRBV4-1
D gene: .
J gene: TRBJ2-7
clone size: few

CDR3 DNA: TGCAGTGCTAGAGATCGGAGGAGAAGCACAGATACGCAGTATTTT
CDR3 protein: CSARDRRRSTDTQYF
V gene: TRBV20-1
D gene: .
J gene: TRBJ2-3
clone size: once

CDR3 DNA: TGTGCCAGCAGTCCTCGACAGGGGGCCCACGAGCAGTACTTC
CDR3 protein: CASSPRQGAHEQYF
V gene: TRBV28
D gene: TRBD1
J gene: TRBJ2-7
clone size: many

CDR3 DNA: TGCAGTGCCCCGTTAACAGATACGCAGTATTTT
CDR3 protein: CSAPLTDTQYF
V gene: TRBV20-1
D gene: .
J gene: TRBJ2-3
clone size: medium-sized

CDR3 DNA: TGCAGCGTTTCAGGGACAGGGGGCTCTAACTATGGCTACACCTTC
CDR3 protein: CSVSGTGGSNYGYTF
V gene: TRBV29-1
D gene: TRBD1
J gene: TRBJ1-2
clone size: medium-sized

CDR3 DNA: TGTGCCAGCAGCTTACAGGGGGCTCACGAGCAGTACTTC
CDR3 protein: CASSLQGAHEQYF
V gene: TRBV11-2
D gene: TRBD1
J gene: TRBJ2-7
clone size: .

CDR3 DNA: TGTGCCAGCAGCTTAGGCGATTCCGATTCACCCCTCCACTTT
CDR3 protein: CASSLGDSDSPLHF
V gene: TRBV11-1
D gene: .
J gene: TRBJ1-6
clone size: .

CDR3 DNA: TGCGCCAGCAGCTTTGAGGGGCCCACAGATACGCAGTATTTT
CDR3 protein: CASSFEGPTDTQYF
V gene: TRBV5-1
D gene: .
J gene: TRBJ2-3
clone size: .

CDR3 DNA: TGTGCCAGCCGACGACAGGGAGGGCCCTATGGCTACACCTTC
CDR3 protein: CASRRQGGPYGYTF
V gene: TRBV7-2
D gene: TRBD1
J gene: TRBJ1-2
clone size: .

CDR3 DNA: TGTGCCAGCAGCATGACAGGGCTAGAGACCCAGTACTTC
CDR3 protein: CASSMTGLETQYF
V gene: TRBV11-2
D gene: TRBD1
J gene: TRBJ2-5
clone size: .

CDR3 DNA: TGTGCCAGTAGTCCGAGGAGGGGGACTAGCGGTTCCTACGAGCAGTACTTC
CDR3 protein: CASSPRRGTSGSYEQYF
V gene: TRBV19
D gene: TRBD2
J gene: TRBJ2-7
clone size: .

CDR3 DNA: TGTGCCAGCAGCTTGGGGGGACAGGGGAATTCACCCCTCCACTTT
CDR3 protein: CASSLGGQGNSPLHF
V gene: TRBV5-5
D gene: TRBD1
J gene: TRBJ1-6
clone size: .

CDR3 DNA: TGTGCCAGCAGCCAAGATGCCGTTTATGGCTACACCTTC
CDR3 protein: CASSQDAVYGYTF
V gene: TRBV3-1
D gene: .
J gene: TRBJ1-2
clone size: .

CDR3 DNA: TGTGCCAGCAGTTACTCCGCTAGCGGGACAATAAATGAGCAGTTCTTC
CDR3 protein: CASSYSASGTINEQFF
V gene: TRBV6-5
D gene: TRBD2
J gene: TRBJ2-1
clone size: few

CDR3 DNA: TGTGCCAGCTCACCCGACAGGGGCGGCAATCAGCCCCAGCATTTT
CDR3 protein: CASSPDRGGNQPQHF
V gene: TRBV18
D gene: TRBD1
J gene: TRBJ1-5
clone size: many

CDR3 DNA: TGTGCCAGCAGTGAGGGAGGGGGTAGCGGGAGTTGGAATGAGCAGTTCTTC
CDR3 protein: CASSEGGGSGSWNEQFF
V gene: TRBV25-1
D gene: TRBD2
J gene: TRBJ2-1
clone size: medium-sized

CDR3 DNA: TGTGCCAGCAGCCAAGTTCTGGGGAGCAACTACGAGCAGTACTTC
CDR3 protein: CASSQVLGSNYEQYF
V gene: TRBV3-1
D gene: .
J gene: TRBJ2-7
clone size: many

CDR3 DNA: TGCGGTGCTAGAGGAAGCGCGGGTTCAATTCACAATGAGCAGTTCTTC
CDR3 protein: CGARGSAGSIHNEQFF
V gene: TRBV20-1
D gene: .
J gene: TRBJ2-1
clone size: .

CDR3 DNA: TGCAGTGCTGGGGGACAGGGCCTGCACGAGCAGTACTTC
CDR3 protein: CSAGGQGLHEQYF
V gene: TRBV20-1
D gene: TRBD1
J gene: TRBJ2-7
clone size: .

CDR3 DNA: TGCAGTGCTAGAGTGGGGGAGGCCTACGAGCAGTACTTC
CDR3 protein: CSARVGEAYEQYF
V gene: TRBV20-1
D gene: .
J gene: TRBJ2-7
clone size: .

CDR3 DNA: TGTGCCAGCAGCTTGGATGGGCAGGGCAAGGGCAATGAGCAGTTCTTC
CDR3 protein: CASSLDGQGKGNEQFF
V gene: TRBV5-6
D gene: .
J gene: TRBJ2-1
clone size: .

CDR3 DNA: TGCAGTGCTAGTGTGGGACTTGGTACGCAGTATTTT
CDR3 protein: CSASVGLGTQYF
V gene: TRBV20-1
D gene: .
J gene: TRBJ2-3
clone size: .

CDR3 DNA: TGCAGTGCTAGGGCGGGGAAAGCGGCGGGCCAAGAGACCCAGTACTTC
CDR3 protein: CSARAGKAAGQETQYF
V gene: TRBV20-1
D gene: .
J gene: TRBJ2-5
clone size: .

CDR3 DNA: TGTGCCAGCAGCTTACCTATGGGGGGACTAGCGTACAATGAGCAGTTCTTC
CDR3 protein: CASSLPMGGLAYNEQFF
V gene: TRBV7-9
D gene: TRBD2
J gene: TRBJ2-1
clone size: once

CDR3 DNA: TGTGCCAGCAGCTTAGACGGGACAGGACTCTACGAGCAGTACTTC
CDR3 protein: CASSLDGTGLYEQYF
V gene: TRBV7-9
D gene: TRBD1
J gene: TRBJ2-7
clone size: .

CDR3 DNA: TGTGCCAGCAGCCGAACAGGGGATTTATATTCACCCCTCCACTTT
CDR3 protein: CASSRTGDLYSPLHF
V gene: TRBV6-5
D gene: TRBD1
J gene: TRBJ1-6
clone size: .

CDR3 DNA: TGTGCCAGCGCGCAGGCAGGGTGGTCCTACGAGCAGTACTTC
CDR3 protein: CASAQAGWSYEQYF
V gene: TRBV25-1
D gene: .
J gene: TRBJ2-7
clone size: .

CDR3 DNA: TGTGCCAGCAGTTACGACCCCTACTCAGGGTACTATGGCTACACCTTC
CDR3 protein: CASSYDPYSGYYGYTF
V gene: TRBV6-2/TRBV6-3
D gene: .
J gene: TRBJ1-2
clone size: .

CDR3 DNA: TGCAGTGCTGGGGGACTAGCGGGAGTTCGCGGCTACGAGCAGTACTTC
CDR3 protein: CSAGGLAGVRGYEQYF
V gene: TRBV20-1
D gene: TRBD2
J gene: TRBJ2-7
clone size: .

CDR3 DNA: TGTGCCCGGTCACAGGGGAGGGACTATGGCTACACCTTC
CDR3 protein: CARSQGRDYGYTF
V gene: TRBV30
D gene: TRBD1
J gene: TRBJ1-2
clone size: many